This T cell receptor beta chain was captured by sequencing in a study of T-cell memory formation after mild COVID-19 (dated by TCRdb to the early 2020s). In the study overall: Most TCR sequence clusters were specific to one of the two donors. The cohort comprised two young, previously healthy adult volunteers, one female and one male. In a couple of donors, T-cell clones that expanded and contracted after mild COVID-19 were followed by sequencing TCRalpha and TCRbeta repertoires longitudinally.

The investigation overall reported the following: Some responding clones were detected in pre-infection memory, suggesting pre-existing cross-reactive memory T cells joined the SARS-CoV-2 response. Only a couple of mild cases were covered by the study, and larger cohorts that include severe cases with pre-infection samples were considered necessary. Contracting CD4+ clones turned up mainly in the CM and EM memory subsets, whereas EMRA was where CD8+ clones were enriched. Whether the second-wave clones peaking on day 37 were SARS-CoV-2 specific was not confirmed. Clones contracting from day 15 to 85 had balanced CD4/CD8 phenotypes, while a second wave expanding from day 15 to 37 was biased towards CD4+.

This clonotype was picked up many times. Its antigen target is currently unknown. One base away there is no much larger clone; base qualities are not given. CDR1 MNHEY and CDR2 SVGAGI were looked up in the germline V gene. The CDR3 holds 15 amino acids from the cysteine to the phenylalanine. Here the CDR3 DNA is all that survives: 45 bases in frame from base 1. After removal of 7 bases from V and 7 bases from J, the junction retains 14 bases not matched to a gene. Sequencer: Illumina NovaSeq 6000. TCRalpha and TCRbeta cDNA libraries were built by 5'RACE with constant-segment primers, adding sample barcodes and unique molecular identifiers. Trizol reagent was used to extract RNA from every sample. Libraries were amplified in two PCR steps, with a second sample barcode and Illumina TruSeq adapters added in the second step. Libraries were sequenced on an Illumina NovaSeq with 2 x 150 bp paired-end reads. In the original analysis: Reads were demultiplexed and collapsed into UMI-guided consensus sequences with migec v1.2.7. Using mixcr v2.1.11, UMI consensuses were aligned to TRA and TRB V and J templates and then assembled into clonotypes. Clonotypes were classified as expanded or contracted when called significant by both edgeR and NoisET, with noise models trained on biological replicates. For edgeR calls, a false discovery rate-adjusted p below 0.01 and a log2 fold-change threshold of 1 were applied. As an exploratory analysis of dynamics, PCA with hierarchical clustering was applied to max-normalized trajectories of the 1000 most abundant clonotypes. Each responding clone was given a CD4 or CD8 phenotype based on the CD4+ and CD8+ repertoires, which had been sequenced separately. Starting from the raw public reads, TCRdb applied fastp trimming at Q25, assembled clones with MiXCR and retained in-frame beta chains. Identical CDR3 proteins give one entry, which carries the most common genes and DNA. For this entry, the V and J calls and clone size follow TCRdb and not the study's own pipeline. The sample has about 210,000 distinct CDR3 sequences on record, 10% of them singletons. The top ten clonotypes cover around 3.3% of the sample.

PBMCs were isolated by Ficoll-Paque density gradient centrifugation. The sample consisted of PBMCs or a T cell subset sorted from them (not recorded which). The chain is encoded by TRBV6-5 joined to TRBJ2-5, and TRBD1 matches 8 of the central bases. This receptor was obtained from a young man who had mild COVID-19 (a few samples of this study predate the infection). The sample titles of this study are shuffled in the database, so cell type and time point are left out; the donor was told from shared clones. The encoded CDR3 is CASKLGRGLYVTQYF. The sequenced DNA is TGTGCCAGCAAACTAGGCAGGGGGCTATACGTGACCCAGTACTTC.